The next 5 T cell receptor beta chains were all read from a single sample in a study of shared clonotypes between healthy human individuals. The repertoire was sequenced with immunoSEQ multiplex PCR; TCRdb's copy has only in-frame clones and lacks some. The sample holds 2.5 million or so clones, around 90% seen once. Material for sequencing was naive CD4+ T cells sorted from blood. As for subset: CD45RA+ positively selected. The receptor source for this set is a man younger than 35 in good health.

About this clone: This specimen includes other DNA sequences encoding the same CDR3. This chain's CDR3 is CASSSSPQGLNTEAFF. DNA of the CDR3: TGCGCCAGCAGCTCCTCGCCCCAGGGGTTGAACACTGAAGCTTTCTTT. This chain links TRBV5-1 with TRBJ1-1; tentatively, D is TRBD1 (6 bases). CDR3 size: 16 residues. Trimming pared 3 bases from V and 0 bases from J, leaving 15 bases between. Germline V gene data show CDR1 as SGHRS and CDR2 as YFSETQ.

The V gene is TRBV2, the J gene TRBJ2-1; the D is unclear. The V gene's germline CDR1 is SNHLY and CDR2 FYNNEI. With 0 bases removed from V and 9 bases from J, the gap between germline ends came to 12 bases. The CDR3 runs 14 residues. The CDR3 here is CASSEALYVSEQFF. The DNA of the CDR3 is TGTGCCAGCAGTGAAGCGCTCTATGTAAGTGAGCAGTTCTTC.

V gene TRBV2 combines with J gene TRBJ2-1; D is uncertain. Germline-derived CDR1 and CDR2 are SNHLY and FYNNEI. V gave up 4 bases and J gave up 0 bases, with 10 bases separating them. This CDR3 contains 15 residues. The CDR3 is CASSVTRSSYNEQFF. In DNA form, the CDR3 reads TGTGCCAGCAGTGTGACGAGGAGCTCCTACAATGAGCAGTTCTTC.

The chain couples TRBV2 to TRBJ2-2; 8 nucleotides align to TRBD1. CDR1 is SNHLY and CDR2 is FYNNEI in the germline V gene. Losses at the gene ends were 6 bases for V and 4 bases for J; bases not matched to a gene: 10. This CDR3 comprises 16 residues. CDR3 sequence: CASSEQGARFTGELFF. In DNA, the CDR3 is TGTGCCAGCAGCGAGCAGGGGGCAAGGTTCACCGGGGAGCTGTTTTTT.

The CDR3: CASSSTGDVYEQYF. In DNA, the CDR3 is TGTGCCAGCAGTTCGACAGGGGACGTCTACGAGCAGTACTTC. The chain links TRBV27 to TRBJ2-7, with 8 positions matching TRBD1. The V gene end was trimmed by 4 bases and the J gene end by 3 bases; junction bases not matched to a gene: 5. The CDR3 is made up of 14 amino acids. Looked up from germline, CDR1 is MNHEY and CDR2 is SMNVEV (reference sequence).